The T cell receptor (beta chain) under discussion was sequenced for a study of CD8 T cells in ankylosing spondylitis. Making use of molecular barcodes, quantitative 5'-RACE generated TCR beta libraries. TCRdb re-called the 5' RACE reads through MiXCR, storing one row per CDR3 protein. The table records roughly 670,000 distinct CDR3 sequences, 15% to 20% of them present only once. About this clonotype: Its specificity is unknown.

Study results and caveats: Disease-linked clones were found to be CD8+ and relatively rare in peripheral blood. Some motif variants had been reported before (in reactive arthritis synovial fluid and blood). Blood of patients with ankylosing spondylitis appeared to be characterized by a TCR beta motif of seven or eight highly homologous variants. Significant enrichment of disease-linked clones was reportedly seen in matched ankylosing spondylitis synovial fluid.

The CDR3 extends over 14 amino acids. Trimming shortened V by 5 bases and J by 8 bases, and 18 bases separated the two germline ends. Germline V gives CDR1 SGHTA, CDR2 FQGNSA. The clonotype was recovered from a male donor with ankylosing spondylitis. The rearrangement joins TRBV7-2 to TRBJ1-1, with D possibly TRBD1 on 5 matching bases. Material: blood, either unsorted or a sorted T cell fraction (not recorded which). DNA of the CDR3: TGTGCCAGCAGCCCCGACGGGGCGGCCCAAGAAGCTTTCTTT. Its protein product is CASSPDGAAQEAFF. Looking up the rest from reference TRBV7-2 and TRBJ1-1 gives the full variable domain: GAGVSQSPSNKVTEKGKDVELRCDPISGHTALYWYRQSLGQGLEFLIYFQGNSAPDKSGLPSDRFSAERTGGSVSTLTIQRTQQEDSAVYLCASSPDGAAQEAFFGQGTRLTVV.